This T cell receptor beta chain was recorded in a study of PD-L1 blockade in urothelial cancer. Study-wide background: From 0 to 3 prior chemotherapy regimens had been given to the patients.

Synthetic TCR analog templates were added to each PCR reaction. TCRdb's table, derived via immunoSEQ multiplex PCR, lists solely in-frame clones and lacks some. The profile shows just over 50,000 clones, approximately 77% of them singletons. Sample numbers ranged from 1 to 8 per patient, encompassing pretreatment and on-treatment collections. In germline, CDR1 is MDHEN, CDR2 SYDVKM. The CDR3 extends over 14 amino acids. V lost 2 bases, J lost 0 bases, and 7 bases lay in between. Sequences were derived from PBMCs, sampled around atezolizumab (anti-PD-L1) treatment. The chain couples TRBV28 to TRBJ1-1, with D tentatively TRBD1 (5 bases). This sequence originates from a man in his sixties or seventies with urothelial cancer. The chain's CDR3 is CASSLRGLNTEAFF. CDR3 nucleotide sequence: TGTGCCAGCAGTTTAAGGGGATTGAACACTGAAGCTTTCTTT.